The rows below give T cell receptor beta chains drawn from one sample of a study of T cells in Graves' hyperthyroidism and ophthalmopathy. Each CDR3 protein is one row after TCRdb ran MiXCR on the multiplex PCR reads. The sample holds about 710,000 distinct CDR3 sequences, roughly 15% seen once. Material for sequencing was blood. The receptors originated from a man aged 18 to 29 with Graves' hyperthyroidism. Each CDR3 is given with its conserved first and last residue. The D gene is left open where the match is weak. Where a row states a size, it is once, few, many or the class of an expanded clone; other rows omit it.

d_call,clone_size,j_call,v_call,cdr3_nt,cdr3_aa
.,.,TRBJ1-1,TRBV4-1,TGCGCCAGCAGCCGGGCCAGAGGAGGTAACACTGAAGCTTTCTTT,CASSRARGGNTEAFF
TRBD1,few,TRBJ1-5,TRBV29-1,TGCAGCCGGCAGGGACAGAACTCTAATCAGCCCCAGCATTTT,CSRQGQNSNQPQHF
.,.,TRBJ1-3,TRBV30,TGTGCCTGGACCTCTGGAAACACCATATATTTT,CAWTSGNTIYF
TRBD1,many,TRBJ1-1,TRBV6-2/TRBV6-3,TGTGCCAGCAGTTACTTAGGGGGCGCCTTGAACACTGAAGCTTTCTTT,CASSYLGGALNTEAFF
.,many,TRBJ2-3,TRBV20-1,TGCAGTGCTAGACTCTCTGTCAGCGGTCAGAAGGCAGATACGCAGTATTTT,CSARLSVSGQKADTQYF
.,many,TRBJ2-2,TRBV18,TGTGCCAGCTCACCAGGGGGCGCGTACACCGGGGAGCTGTTTTTT,CASSPGGAYTGELFF
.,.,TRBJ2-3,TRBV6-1,TGTGCCAGCAGTCCACGGACAGAAGATACGCAGTATTTT,CASSPRTEDTQYF
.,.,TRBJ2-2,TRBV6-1,TGTGCCAGCAGCCAATTACCCACCGGGGAGCTGTTTTTT,CASSQLPTGELFF
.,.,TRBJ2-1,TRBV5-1,TGCGCCAGCAGAATGACTTTTAGCTCCTACAATGAGCAGTTCTTC,CASRMTFSSYNEQFF
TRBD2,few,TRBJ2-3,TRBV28,TGTGCCAGCAGTTTATTCCAGGGACTAGCGGGAGCTGAGACAGATACGCAGTATTTT,CASSLFQGLAGAETDTQYF
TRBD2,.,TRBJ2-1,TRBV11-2,TGTGCCAGCAGCTTAGGCCTAGCGGAGGGCAATGAGCAGTTCTTC,CASSLGLAEGNEQFF
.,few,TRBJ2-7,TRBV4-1,TGCGCCAGCAGCCAAGTCCCCAGGGACTACGAGCAGTACTTC,CASSQVPRDYEQYF